These 26 T cell receptor beta chains share one sample of origin, sequenced in a study of cytomegalovirus exposure and HLA in healthy donors. Primers: 60 Vbeta forward and 13 Jbeta reverse. Sequencing was performed with immunoSEQ multiplex PCR; in TCRdb, only in-frame clones are kept and a portion is missing. The sample includes tens of thousands of clones, roughly four fifths of them seen just once. Sequencing was done on a sample of PBMCs. The receptors originated from a man aged 40-49 years in good health and CMV-seronegative.

This chain joins TRBV7-3 and TRBJ2-6, with TRBD1 matching 7 bases. V was clipped by 1 base and J by 0 bases; unmatched bases: 12. CDR3 length: 20 residues. Germline assignment: CDR1 SGHTA and CDR2 FQGTGA. This CDR3 reads CASSLSPRTGANSGANVLTF. The CDR3 DNA follows: TGTGCCAGCAGCTTAAGTCCCCGCACAGGGGCAAACTCTGGGGCCAACGTCCTGACTTTC.

This clone occurred once. The chain joins TRBV29-1 to TRBJ2-1, with D maybe TRBD2 (5 bases). The CDR3 is 11 amino acids. Germline V gene lookup returns CDR1 SQVTM and CDR2 ANQGSEA. V lost 8 bases, J lost 8 bases, and 13 bases lay in between. In DNA, the CDR3 is TGCAGCCTAACTAGAAACCATGAGCAGTTCTTC. Translating gives CSLTRNHEQFF.

The genes are TRBV5-4 and TRBJ2-1; possibly TRBD1 for D (6 bases). V was clipped by 2 bases and J by 0 bases, with 12 bases between them. The CDR3 covers 16 residues. Looked up from germline, CDR1 is SGHNT and CDR2 is YYREEE (reference sequence). The CDR3 loop reads CASSLQGVSSYNEQFF. The CDR3 bases are TGTGCCAGCAGCTTACAGGGCGTGAGCTCCTACAATGAGCAGTTCTTC.

The chain employs TRBV5-4 and TRBJ2-1, with 7 bases lining up with TRBD1. Trimming removed 0 bases from V and 6 bases from J; junction bases left unmatched: 6. The CDR3 totals 15 residues. Germline V gene lookup returns CDR1 SGHNT and CDR2 YYREEE (reference sequence). The CDR3 spells CASSLGQGSINEQFF. In nucleotides, the CDR3 is TGTGCCAGCAGCTTGGGACAGGGATCGATCAATGAGCAGTTCTTC.

V usage is TRBV6-5 and J usage is TRBJ2-5; D call uncertain. This CDR3 contains 15 residues. CDR1 and CDR2 (germline): MNHEY, SVGAGI. V lost 4 bases to trimming and J lost 4 bases, with 16 bases between them. CDR3 loop: CASSSDNLVGETQYF. The CDR3 DNA follows: TGTGCCAGCAGTTCTGACAATTTGGTAGGAGAGACCCAGTACTTC.

The CDR3 sequence: CASRSGVGYTF. For the CDR3, the DNA is TGTGCCAGCAGGAGCGGGGTGGGCTACACCTTC. This chain links TRBV6-5 with TRBJ1-2; D gene unclear. Between the trimmed V and J ends, which lost 6 bases and 8 bases, there was a span of 10 bases. The CDR3 contains 11 residues. Germline CDR1 MNHEY, CDR2 SVGAGI.

This clone was seen a single time. This rearrangement joins TRBV5-1 to TRBJ1-2; 8 bases agree with TRBD1. Trimming removed 0 bases from V and 8 bases from J; junction bases left unmatched: 12. The CDR3 sequence is 16 residues long. Germline CDR1 is SGHRS and CDR2 is YFSETQ. The CDR3 loop reads CASSLGDRSEPRGYTF. In DNA form, the CDR3 reads TGCGCCAGCAGCTTGGGGGACAGGTCAGAGCCGAGAGGCTACACCTTC.

This chain joins TRBV4-3 and TRBJ2-4; weak D call: TRBD2 (5 bases). Germline lookup yields CDR1 LGHNA and CDR2 YSLEER. V lost 0 bases to trimming and J lost 1 base, with 13 bases between them. The CDR3 is 17 amino acids. Written as DNA, the CDR3 is TGCGCCAGCAGCCAAGATGGAGAGATAGCGGCCAAAAACATTCAGTACTTC. This gives the protein CASSQDGEIAAKNIQYF.

The CDR3 reads CASSFGGVTEAFF. The CDR3, as DNA: TGCGCCAGCAGCTTTGGGGGCGTCACTGAAGCTTTCTTT. The chain carries TRBV5-1 and TRBJ1-1, with D maybe TRBD1 (6 bases). CDR1 SGHRS and CDR2 YFSETQ come from the germline V gene. The CDR3 consists of 13 residues. The V end lost 2 bases, the J end lost 4 bases, and 9 bases lay between the germline ends.

The chain links TRBV2 to TRBJ1-2; D perhaps matches TRBD1 (6 bases). Per germline, CDR1 SNHLY and CDR2 FYNNEI. V was clipped by 6 bases and J by 2 bases, with 16 bases between them. The CDR3 sequence is 15 residues long. The CDR3 here is CASSETGIGNYGYTF. DNA for the CDR3: TGTGCCAGCAGCGAGACAGGAATAGGAAACTATGGCTACACCTTC.

This clone has only a few counts. The J gene is TRBJ2-6, the V gene TRBV6-1; 7 positions agree with TRBD1. Germline V CDR1 and CDR2: MNHNS, SASEGT. V shed 8 bases, J shed 0 bases, and the junction held 4 bases outside the gene matches. This CDR3 has 15 residues. CDR3 bases: TGTGCCAGCGGCGGACAGGCCTCTGGGGCCAACGTCCTGACTTTC. Translation: CASGGQASGANVLTF.

Only one count was recorded for this clone. The chain links TRBV30 to TRBJ1-2, with D possibly matching TRBD1 (6 bases). V dropped 0 bases and J dropped 2 bases, with 16 bases sitting between them. From germline, CDR1 is GTSNPN and CDR2 SVGIG (reference sequence). This CDR3 spans 16 amino acids. The CDR3 sequence: CAWSVYGGSWNYGYTF. In DNA form, the CDR3 reads TGTGCCTGGAGTGTATATGGGGGCTCCTGGAACTATGGCTACACCTTC.

This clone was detected only a few times. The chain carries TRBV25-1 and TRBJ1-4; D gene uncertain. Trimming took 5 bases from V and 0 from J, leaving 7 bases between them. The germline V gene encodes CDR1 MGHDK and CDR2 SYGVNS. This CDR3 has 14 amino acids. Here the CDR3 reads CASSSGTTNEKLFF. The CDR3 nucleotides are TGTGCCAGCAGTTCGGGGACAACTAATGAAAAACTGTTTTTT.

The chain employs TRBV27 and TRBJ2-5; 8 positions agree with TRBD2. V was pared by 3 bases and J by 4 bases, with 16 bases of the junction left unmatched. From germline, CDR1 is MNHEY and CDR2 SMNVEV (reference sequence). The length of the CDR3 is 18 residues. The CDR3 region is CASSFTGGARNPGETQYF. The CDR3 coding sequence is TGTGCCAGCAGTTTTACCGGGGGGGCGCGGAACCCAGGAGAGACCCAGTACTTC.

The chain combines TRBV28 with TRBJ2-1; D gene uncertain. This CDR3 has 16 amino acids. The V gene lost 5 bases and the J gene lost 3 bases, with 17 bases spanning the gap. Germline CDR1 and CDR2: MDHEN and SYDVKM. This chain's CDR3 is CASSPPRGNNYNEQFF. CDR3 bases: TGTGCCAGCAGTCCACCTCGAGGCAACAACTACAATGAGCAGTTCTTC.

The chain couples TRBV7-9 to TRBJ2-5, with D perhaps TRBD2 (5 bases). Trimming pared 5 bases from V and 3 bases from J, leaving 16 bases between. The CDR3 has 15 residues. Germline V gene sequence: CDR1 SEHNR, CDR2 FQNEAQ (reference sequence). CDR3 amino acids: CASSAPGMTKETQYF. CDR3 coding DNA: TGTGCCAGCAGCGCACCCGGGATGACAAAAGAGACCCAGTACTTC.

The chain combines TRBV28 with TRBJ2-7; 11 bases fit TRBD2. CDR1 and CDR2 from the germline V gene are MDHEN and SYDVKM. The CDR3 contains 15 residues. The V and J ends lost 3 bases and 0 bases, in that order; junction bases with no gene match: 1. DNA of the CDR3: TGTGCCAGCAGTTTCGGACTAGCGGGCTCCTACGAGCAGTACGTC. It encodes CASSFGLAGSYEQYV.

The CDR3 nucleotides are TGTGCCAGCAGCTCAGAGGGGACAGGGATTGAGACCCAGTACTTC. Residues: CASSSEGTGIETQYF. The V call is TRBV9, the J call TRBJ2-5; 9 bases line up with TRBD1. CDR3 length: 15 amino acids. Germline lookup yields CDR1 SGDLS and CDR2 YYNGEE. Trimming cost V 4 bases and J 5 bases; bases outside gene matches: 9.

On this clone: This specimen includes other DNA sequences encoding the same CDR3. The rearrangement uses TRBV27 and TRBJ2-7; D is uncertain. Germline V gene sequence: CDR1 MNHEY, CDR2 SMNVEV (reference sequence). Trimming pared 2 bases from V and 0 bases from J, leaving 11 bases between. CDR3 size: 15 residues. The CDR3 sequence: CASSLRGVYSYEQYF. The CDR3 nucleotides are TGTGCCAGCAGTTTACGCGGTGTGTACTCCTACGAGCAGTACTTC.

V and J are TRBV18 and TRBJ2-1, with 10 positions matching TRBD2. V was clipped by 3 bases and J by 6 bases; unmatched bases: 5. CDR1 is KGHSH, CDR2 LQKENI, per germline. This CDR3 is 15 amino acids long. CDR3 protein: CASSPLAGAINEQFF. CDR3 DNA sequence: TGTGCCAGCTCACCGCTAGCGGGGGCAATCAATGAGCAGTTCTTC. Using reference TRBV18 and TRBJ2-1 for the parts outside the CDR3, the full variable domain is NAGVMQNPRHLVRRRGQEARLRCSPMKGHSHVYWYRQLPEEGLKFMVYLQKENIIDESGMPKERFSAEFPKEGPSILRIQQVVRGDSAAYFCASSPLAGAINEQFFGPGTRLTVL.

V usage is TRBV5-1 and J usage is TRBJ2-7, with 11 positions matching TRBD2. Germline V gene data show CDR1 as SGHRS and CDR2 as YFSETQ. The CDR3 totals 14 residues. Germline trimming cut 4 bases from V and 3 bases from J; bases unmatched to any gene: 3. This chain's CDR3 is CASSISGGVYEQYF. Here the CDR3 DNA reads TGCGCCAGCAGCATTAGCGGGGGGGTCTACGAGCAGTACTTC.

V usage is TRBV27 and J usage is TRBJ2-2; D may be TRBD2 (5 bases). Germline V lookup: CDR1 MNHEY, CDR2 SMNVEV (reference sequence). The CDR3 contains 17 residues. V was cut by 6 bases and J by 4 bases, with 21 bases left in between. CDR3 protein: CASSRDSVPSITGELFF. CDR3 DNA: TGTGCCAGCAGCCGGGATTCGGTGCCTTCTATCACCGGGGAGCTGTTTTTT.

J is TRBJ2-2 and V is TRBV10-1; D remains ambiguous. Germline V gene data show CDR1 as WNHNN and CDR2 as SYGVQD (reference sequence). The CDR3 is 13 residues long. The germline V and J ends were trimmed by 3 bases and 1 base, with 3 bases remaining between them. The CDR3 sequence: CASSDQNTGELFF. DNA of the CDR3: TGCGCCAGCAGTGACCAGAACACCGGGGAGCTGTTTTTT.

The chain uses TRBV4-1 and TRBJ2-1; a weak D match, TRBD2 (6 bases). Trimming took off 1 base at V and 4 bases at J, with 17 bases between the two ends. This CDR3 comprises 17 residues. The germline CDR1 and CDR2 sequences are MGHRA and YSYEKL. The CDR3 spells CASSQGVGTSEYNEQFF. Here the CDR3 DNA reads TGCGCCAGCAGCCAAGGAGTTGGGACTTCGGAATACAATGAGCAGTTCTTC.

The chain links TRBV6-5 to TRBJ1-1; D ambiguous. The germline V gene has CDR1 MNHEY and CDR2 SVGAGI. The CDR3 sequence is 14 residues long. Deletions cut 6 bases from V and 3 bases from J, with 14 bases between. The CDR3 region has the DNA TGTGCCAGCAGCCAAGCTGAAGATTACACTGAAGCTTTCTTT. It codes for CASSQAEDYTEAFF.

This rearrangement joins TRBV6-6 to TRBJ2-7; D gene ambiguous. CDR1 MNHNY and CDR2 SVGAGI come from the germline V gene (reference sequence). This CDR3 contains 13 residues. V shed 10 bases and J shed 1 base, with 14 bases lying between them. This CDR3 is CATKHSTSYEQYV. DNA of the CDR3: TGTGCCACGAAGCACAGTACATCCTACGAGCAGTACGTC.